These T cell receptor beta chains were read from a single sample in a study of cytomegalovirus exposure and HLA in healthy donors. Clones were read by immunoSEQ multiplex PCR, and TCRdb kept only the in-frame ones, dropping some. Its table records some 120,000 clones. The material sequenced was PBMCs. All receptors derive from a man aged 30 to 39 in good health and CMV-seronegative. CDR3s include the opening cysteine and the closing phenylalanine or tryptophan. The order of the fields is D gene, J gene, clone size, V gene, CDR3 protein, CDR3 DNA. D genes are given only for firm matches. A clone size is listed for some rows: how often the clone was seen (once, few, many), or a class if it is expanded.

TRBD1	TRBJ2-1	NA	TRBV27	CASSLRTGGIDEQFF	TGTGCCAGCAGCCTCCGGACAGGGGGCATAGATGAGCAGTTCTTC
NA	TRBJ2-1	NA	TRBV7-9	CASSLTGRTTYNEQFF	TGTGCCAGCAGCTTAACAGGCAGAACGACCTACAATGAGCAGTTCTTC
TRBD1	TRBJ1-5	NA	TRBV7-2	CASSVTGVGQPQHF	TGTGCCAGCAGCGTGACAGGGGTGGGACAGCCCCAGCATTTT
TRBD2	TRBJ2-7	NA	TRBV4-2	CASSQDGTSGSYEQYF	TGTGCCAGCAGCCAAGATGGGACTAGCGGCTCCTACGAGCAGTACTTC
NA	TRBJ2-3	NA	TRBV7-3	CASSFDRTSTDTQYF	TGTGCCAGCAGCTTTGACAGAACTAGCACAGATACGCAGTATTTT
TRBD2	TRBJ2-2	NA	TRBV5-1	CASSLGGSGRIGELFF	TGCGCCAGCAGCTTGGGCGGCAGCGGGAGGATCGGGGAGCTGTTTTTT
TRBD1	TRBJ2-2	NA	TRBV30	CAWRGQGLSNTGELFF	TGTGCCTGGAGGGGACAGGGTTTATCGAACACCGGGGAGCTGTTTTTT
TRBD1	TRBJ2-4	NA	TRBV2	CASTPLMGQGGRSIQYF	TGTGCCAGCACTCCCCTCATGGGACAGGGCGGGCGGTCCATTCAGTACTTC
TRBD2	TRBJ2-1	NA	TRBV6-5	CASSLTSGDYNEQFF	TGTGCCAGCAGTCTGACTAGCGGGGATTACAATGAGCAGTTCTTC
TRBD1	TRBJ2-1	large	TRBV6-4	CASSERQGGYNEQFF	TGTGCCAGCAGTGAAAGACAGGGGGGCTACAATGAGCAGTTCTTC
NA	TRBJ1-1	NA	TRBV11-2	CASSFEGGFTEAFF	TGTGCCAGCAGCTTCGAGGGGGGGTTCACTGAAGCTTTCTTT
TRBD2	TRBJ2-2	NA	TRBV4-1	CASSGTSGAPNTGELFF	TGCGCCAGCTCCGGGACTAGCGGAGCTCCGAACACCGGGGAGCTGTTTTTT
NA	TRBJ2-5	NA	TRBV9	CASSVDGRGWETQYF	TGTGCCAGCAGCGTAGACGGGAGAGGTTGGGAGACCCAGTACTTC
NA	TRBJ2-1	NA	TRBV7-2	CASSLARYNEQFF	TGTGCCAGCAGCTTAGCGCGATACAATGAGCAGTTCTTC
NA	TRBJ2-7	NA	TRBV19	CASSWASDNYEQYF	TGTGCCAGTAGTTGGGCGTCGGACAACTACGAGCAGTACTTC
NA	TRBJ2-5	NA	TRBV7-9	CASSLTGTLGQETQYF	TGTGCCAGCAGCTTAACCGGGACACTGGGGCAAGAGACCCAGTACTTC
NA	TRBJ2-2	NA	TRBV6-4	CASGNQTGTPTGELFF	TGTGCCAGCGGGAATCAAACCGGGACACCGACCGGGGAGCTGTTTTTT
NA	TRBJ1-2	NA	TRBV30	CAWSSANYGYTF	TGTGCCTGGAGTTCGGCTAACTATGGCTACACCTTC
NA	TRBJ1-2	NA	TRBV25-1	CASSEAGKYGYTF	TGTGCCAGCAGTGAAGCCGGGAAATATGGCTACACCTTC
NA	TRBJ1-1	NA	TRBV7-9	CASSLVAGVNTEAFF	TGTGCCAGCAGCTTGGTCGCGGGGGTGAACACTGAAGCTTTCTTT
TRBD2	TRBJ2-1	NA	TRBV9	CASSAGLAGNNEQFF	TGTGCCAGCAGCGCGGGACTAGCGGGAAACAATGAGCAGTTCTTC
NA	TRBJ1-5	NA	TRBV6-1	CASTDGNQPQHF	TGTGCCTCGACAGACGGTAATCAGCCCCAGCATTTT
NA	TRBJ1-4	NA	TRBV6-5	CASGRASTTNEKLFF	TGTGCCAGCGGGAGAGCTAGCACAACTAATGAAAAACTGTTTTTT
NA	TRBJ2-1	NA	TRBV30	CAWSPNPRGVGGNEQFF	TGTGCCTGGAGCCCCAATCCCAGGGGCGTGGGCGGCAATGAGCAGTTCTTC
NA	TRBJ2-3	NA	TRBV27	CASRLQNTDAQYF	TGTGCCAGCAGACTGCAGAACACAGATGCGCAGTATTTT
NA	TRBJ2-7	NA	TRBV6-1	CASKTWGDDYEQYF	TGTGCCAGTAAAACCTGGGGCGATGACTACGAGCAGTACTTC
NA	TRBJ2-7	NA	TRBV28	CASTARGHEQYF	TGTGCCAGCACCGCCAGGGGTCACGAGCAGTACTTC
NA	TRBJ2-1	NA	TRBV6-5	CASSYGAPSSYNEQFF	TGTGCCAGCAGTTATGGAGCGCCCAGCTCCTACAATGAGCAGTTCTTC
NA	TRBJ2-1	NA	TRBV19	CASSIGPGKSYNEQFF	TGTGCCAGTAGTATTGGGCCTGGCAAGTCCTACAATGAGCAGTTCTTC
NA	TRBJ2-2	NA	TRBV5-6	CASSPMGGHGLNTGELFF	TGTGCCAGCAGCCCGATGGGCGGGCATGGGCTGAACACCGGGGAGCTGTTTTTT
TRBD2	TRBJ2-7	NA	TRBV19	CASSRGTSGPSYEQYF	TGTGCCAGTAGCCGCGGGACTAGCGGGCCCTCCTACGAGCAGTACTTC